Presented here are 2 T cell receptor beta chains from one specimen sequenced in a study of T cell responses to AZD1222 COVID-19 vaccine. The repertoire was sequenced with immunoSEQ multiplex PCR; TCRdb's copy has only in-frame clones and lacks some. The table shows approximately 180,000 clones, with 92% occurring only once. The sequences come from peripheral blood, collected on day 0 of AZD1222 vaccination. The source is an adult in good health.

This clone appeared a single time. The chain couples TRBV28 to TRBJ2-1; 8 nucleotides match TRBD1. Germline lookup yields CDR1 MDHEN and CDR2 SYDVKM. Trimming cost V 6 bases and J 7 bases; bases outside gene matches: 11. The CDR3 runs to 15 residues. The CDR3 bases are TGTGCCAGCAGGGGAAGGACAGGGTTTTCGAATGAGCAGTTCTTC. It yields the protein CASRGRTGFSNEQFF. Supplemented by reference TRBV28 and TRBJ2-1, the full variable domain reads DVKVTQSSRYLVKRTGEKVFLECVQDMDHENMFWYRQDPGLGLRLIYFSYDVKMKEKGDIPEGYSVSREKKERFSLILESASTNQTSMYLCASRGRTGFSNEQFFGPGTRLTVL.

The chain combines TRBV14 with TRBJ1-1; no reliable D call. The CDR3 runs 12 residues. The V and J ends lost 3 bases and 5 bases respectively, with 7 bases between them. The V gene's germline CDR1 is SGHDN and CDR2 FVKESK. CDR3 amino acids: CASSQVMTEAFF. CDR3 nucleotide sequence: TGTGCCAGCAGCCAGGTAATGACTGAAGCTTTCTTT.